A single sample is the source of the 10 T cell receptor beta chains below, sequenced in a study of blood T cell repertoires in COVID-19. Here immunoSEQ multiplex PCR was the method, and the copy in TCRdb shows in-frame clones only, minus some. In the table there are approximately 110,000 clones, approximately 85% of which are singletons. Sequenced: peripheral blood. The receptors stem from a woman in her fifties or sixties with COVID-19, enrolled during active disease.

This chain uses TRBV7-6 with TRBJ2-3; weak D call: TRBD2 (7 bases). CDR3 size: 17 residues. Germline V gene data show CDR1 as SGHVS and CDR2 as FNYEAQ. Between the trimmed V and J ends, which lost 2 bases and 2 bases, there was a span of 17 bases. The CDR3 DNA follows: TGTGCCAGCAGCTTAATTGGGGGGGCTTCCCACACAGATACGCAGTATTTT. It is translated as CASSLIGGASHTDTQYF.

This CDR3 reads CAKQGEGSSGTEAFF. The CDR3 DNA is TGTGCCAAACAGGGAGAGGGATCCTCGGGCACTGAAGCTTTCTTT. The chain joins TRBV2 to TRBJ1-1, with a tentative D call TRBD1 (6 bases). From germline, CDR1 is SNHLY and CDR2 FYNNEI. The V end lost 10 bases, the J end lost 4 bases, and 22 bases lay between the germline ends. The CDR3 length is 15 residues.

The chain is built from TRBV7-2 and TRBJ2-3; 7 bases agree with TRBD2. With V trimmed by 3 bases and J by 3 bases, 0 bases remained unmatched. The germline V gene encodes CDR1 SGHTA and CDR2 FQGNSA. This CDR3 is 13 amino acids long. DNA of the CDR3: TGTGCCAGCAGCTTGGGGGGGACAGATACGCAGTATTTT. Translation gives CASSLGGTDTQYF. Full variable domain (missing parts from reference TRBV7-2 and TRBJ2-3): GAGVSQSPSNKVTEKGKDVELRCDPISGHTALYWYRQSLGQGLEFLIYFQGNSAPDKSGLPSDRFSAERTGGSVSTLTIQRTQQEDSAVYLCASSLGGTDTQYFGPGTRLTVL.

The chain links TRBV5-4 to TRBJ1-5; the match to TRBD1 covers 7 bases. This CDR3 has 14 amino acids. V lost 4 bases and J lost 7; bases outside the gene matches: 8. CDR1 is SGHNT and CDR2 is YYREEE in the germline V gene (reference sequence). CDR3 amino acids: CASSTDRVGQPQHF. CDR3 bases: TGTGCCAGCAGCACCGACAGGGTGGGACAGCCCCAGCATTTT.

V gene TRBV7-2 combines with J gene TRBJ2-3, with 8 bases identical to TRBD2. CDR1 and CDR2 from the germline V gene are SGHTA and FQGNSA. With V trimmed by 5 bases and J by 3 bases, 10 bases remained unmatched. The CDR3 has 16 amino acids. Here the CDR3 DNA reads TGTGCCAGCAGCCCTCGGACTAGCTTCGGTACAGATACGCAGTATTTT. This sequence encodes CASSPRTSFGTDTQYF. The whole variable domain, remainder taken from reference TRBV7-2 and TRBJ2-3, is GAGVSQSPSNKVTEKGKDVELRCDPISGHTALYWYRQSLGQGLEFLIYFQGNSAPDKSGLPSDRFSAERTGGSVSTLTIQRTQQEDSAVYLCASSPRTSFGTDTQYFGPGTRLTVL.

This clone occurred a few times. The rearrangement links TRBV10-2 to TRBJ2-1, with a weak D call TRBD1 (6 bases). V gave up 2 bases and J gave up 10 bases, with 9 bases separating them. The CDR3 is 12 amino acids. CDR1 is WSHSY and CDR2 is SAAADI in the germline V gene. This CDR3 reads CASSEDRMEQFF. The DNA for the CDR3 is TGCGCCAGCAGTGAGGACAGGATGGAGCAGTTCTTC.

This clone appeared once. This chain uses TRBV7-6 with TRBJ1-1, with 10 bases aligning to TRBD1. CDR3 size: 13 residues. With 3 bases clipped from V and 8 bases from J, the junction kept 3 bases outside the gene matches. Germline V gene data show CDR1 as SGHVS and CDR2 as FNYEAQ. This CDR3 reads CASSFRDRGEAFF. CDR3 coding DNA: TGTGCCAGCAGCTTCCGGGACAGGGGCGAAGCTTTCTTT.

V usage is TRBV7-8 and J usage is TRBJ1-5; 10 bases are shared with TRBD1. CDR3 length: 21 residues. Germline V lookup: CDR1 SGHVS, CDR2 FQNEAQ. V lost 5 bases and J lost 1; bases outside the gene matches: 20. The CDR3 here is CASSAMRLGQGFHRSNQPQHF. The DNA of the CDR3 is TGTGCCAGCAGCGCTATGCGTTTGGGACAGGGGTTTCATAGGAGCAATCAGCCCCAGCATTTT.

The CDR3 bases are TGTGCCAGCAGCCTACCCGGTTCCAATGAGCAGTTCTTC. This sequence encodes CASSLPGSNEQFF. The rearrangement uses TRBV2 and TRBJ2-1, with unresolved D. Germline values: CDR1 SNHLY, CDR2 FYNNEI. The length of the CDR3 is 13 residues. V lost 6 bases, J lost 6 bases, and 12 bases lay in between.

As DNA, the CDR3 is TGTGCCAGTAGTATCGACAGCTCCTACGAGCAGTACTTC. As protein: CASSIDSSYEQYF. The V call is TRBV19, the J call TRBJ2-7, with D perhaps TRBD1 (5 bases). CDR3 size: 13 residues. The germline V and J ends were trimmed by 3 bases and 0 bases, with 6 bases remaining between them. In germline, CDR1 is LNHDA, CDR2 SQIVND (reference sequence). Complete variable domain (other parts from reference TRBV19 and TRBJ2-7): DGGITQSPKYLFRKEGQNVTLSCEQNLNHDAMYWYRQDPGQGLRLIYYSQIVNDFQKGDIAEGYSVSREKKESFPLTVTSAQKNPTAFYLCASSIDSSYEQYFGPGTRLTVT.